What follows describes a single T cell receptor beta chain. The antigen is unknown. The sample originates from a study of shared clonotypes between healthy human individuals. Points from the study as a whole: Memory subsets generally showed smaller estimated richness than naive subsets did.

With 7 bases clipped from V and 5 bases from J, the junction kept 12 bases outside the gene matches. Germline CDR1 and CDR2: MNHEY and SMNVEV (reference sequence). CDR3 size: 16 residues. Deep was the level at which the assay was run. Assay used: immunoSEQ multiplex PCR; TCRdb lists only in-frame clones, some missing. Here the sample spans approximately 980,000 clones, over 60% being singletons. The receptor comes from a young man in good health. The sequencing input was memory CD4+ T cells sorted from blood. As for subset: CD45RA-negative fraction. V is TRBV27 and J is TRBJ2-2, with TRBD2 matching over 8 bases. Written as DNA, the CDR3 is TGTGCCAGCAAGATTGGCGGGAGGACCGGGACCGGGGAGCTGTTTTTT. Translated: CASKIGGRTGTGELFF.